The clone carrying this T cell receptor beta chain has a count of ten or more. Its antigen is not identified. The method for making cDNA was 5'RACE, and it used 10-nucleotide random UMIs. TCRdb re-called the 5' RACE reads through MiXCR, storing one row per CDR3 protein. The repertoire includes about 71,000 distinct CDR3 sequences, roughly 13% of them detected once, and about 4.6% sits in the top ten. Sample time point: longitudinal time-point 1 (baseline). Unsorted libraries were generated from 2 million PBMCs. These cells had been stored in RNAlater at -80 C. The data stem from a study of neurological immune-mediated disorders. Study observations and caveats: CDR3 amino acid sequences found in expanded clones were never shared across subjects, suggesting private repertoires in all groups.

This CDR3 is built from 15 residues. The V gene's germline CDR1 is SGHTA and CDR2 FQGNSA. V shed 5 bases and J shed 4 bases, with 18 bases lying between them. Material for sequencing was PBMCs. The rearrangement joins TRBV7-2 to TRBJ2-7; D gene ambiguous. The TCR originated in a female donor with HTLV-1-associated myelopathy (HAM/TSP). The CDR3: CASSPYRSSAYEQYF. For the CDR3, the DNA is TGTGCCAGCAGCCCCTATAGGAGTTCGGCGTACGAGCAGTACTTC. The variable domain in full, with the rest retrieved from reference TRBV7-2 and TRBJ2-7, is GAGVSQSPSNKVTEKGKDVELRCDPISGHTALYWYRQSLGQGLEFLIYFQGNSAPDKSGLPSDRFSAERTGGSVSTLTIQRTQQEDSAVYLCASSPYRSSAYEQYFGPGTRLTVT.